This T cell receptor (beta chain) was captured in a study of Graves' ophthalmopathy and Graves' hyperthyroidism. This clonotype was picked up many times. Trimming pared 5 bases from V and 6 bases from J, leaving 17 bases between. This CDR3 contains 15 residues. From germline, CDR1 is MNHEY and CDR2 SVGEGT. Using RNA transcripts, the TCR beta CDR3 regions were amplified. Scientists carried out first-round RT-PCR using HTBI primers and then a second-round multiplex PCR. TCRdb independently ran MiXCR on the multiplex PCR reads; one entry per CDR3 protein. The data show roughly 300,000 distinct CDR3 sequences, roughly a sixth seen once.

The source is an adult man with Graves' ophthalmopathy. Sequenced input: peripheral blood. The chain recombines TRBV6-2 or TRBV6-3 with TRBJ1-5; no firm D call. CDR3 sequence: CASSPGLHRAQPQHF. The CDR3 coding sequence is TGTGCCAGCAGTCCCGGACTCCACCGGGCTCAGCCCCAGCATTTT.